The 21 T cell receptor beta chains in this list originate from one sample, sequenced in a study of T cells in Graves' hyperthyroidism and ophthalmopathy. Using RNA transcripts as the source, TCR beta CDR3 regions were amplified. RT-PCR in the first round (using the HTBI primer set) targeted the TCR CDR3. MiXCR was run by TCRdb on the multiplex PCR reads, yielding one entry per CDR3 protein. The data show 300,000 to 350,000 distinct CDR3 sequences, with 15% to 20% seen just once and around a third held by the top ten. The sequenced material came from blood. Receptor source: a young man with Graves' hyperthyroidism.

V gene TRBV3-1 combines with J gene TRBJ2-2; D remains ambiguous. Germline V gene lookup returns CDR1 LGHDT and CDR2 YNNKEL (reference sequence). V lost 5 bases and J lost 1, with 17 bases in between. The CDR3 loop spans 17 amino acids. The CDR3: CASSMSAWKVNTGELFF. The CDR3, as DNA: TGTGCCAGCAGCATGTCGGCCTGGAAGGTGAACACCGGGGAGCTGTTTTTT.

The chain is built from TRBV7-9 and TRBJ2-7, with a tentative D call TRBD1 (6 bases). Looked up from germline, CDR1 is SEHNR and CDR2 is FQNEAQ (reference sequence). The CDR3 has 13 amino acids. Trimming pared 3 bases from V and 6 bases from J, leaving 12 bases between. CDR3 sequence reads: CASSFNRESEQYF. The CDR3, as DNA: TGTGCCAGCAGCTTCAACAGGGAGAGCGAGCAGTACTTC.

The chain joins TRBV19 to TRBJ1-3, with D uncertain. Trimming took 7 bases from V and 2 from J, leaving 12 bases between them. CDR3 length: 14 amino acids. CDR1 and CDR2 from the germline V gene are LNHDA and SQIVND (reference sequence). Written as DNA, the CDR3 is TGTGCCAGTAACTCATGGACTGCTGGAAACACCATATATTTT. Its translation: CASNSWTAGNTIYF.

This clonotype was found many times. V and J are TRBV7-8 and TRBJ2-3, with D uncertain. This CDR3 spans 15 amino acids. Looked up from germline, CDR1 is SGHVS and CDR2 is FQNEAQ. V lost 3 bases, J lost 3 bases, and 13 bases lay in between. The CDR3 region is CASSLGSVGTDTQYF. CDR3 DNA sequence: TGTGCCAGCAGCTTGGGGTCTGTGGGGACAGATACGCAGTATTTT.

This clonotype was observed many times. This chain links TRBV27 with TRBJ2-1; possibly TRBD2 for D (5 bases). The V gene lost 10 bases and the J gene lost 10 bases, with 11 bases spanning the gap. The CDR3 loop spans 10 amino acids. CDR1 MNHEY and CDR2 SMNVEV come from the germline V gene (reference sequence). CDR3 coding DNA: TGTGCCACCCGGGGTAACGAGCAGTTCTTC. This translates into CATRGNEQFF.

This clonotype was detected a few times. The V call is TRBV5-4, the J call TRBJ2-7; tentative D call: TRBD2 (6 bases). V lost 5 bases and J 1 base, leaving 16 bases between the germline ends. Germline CDR1 reads SGHNT; CDR2 reads YYREEE (reference sequence). This CDR3 contains 15 residues. The CDR3 bases are TGTGCCAGCAGGAAAGCCGGGACTGCTTCCTACGAGCAGTACTTC. Encoded protein: CASRKAGTASYEQYF.

This chain connects TRBV7-9 to TRBJ2-5; D gene ambiguous. The CDR3 runs to 13 residues. Trimming shortened V by 4 bases and J by 2 bases, and 8 bases separated the two germline ends. Germline V gene sequence: CDR1 SEHNR, CDR2 FQNEAQ (reference sequence). CDR3 sequence: CASSSTPQETQYF. The CDR3 nucleotides read TGTGCCAGCAGCTCAACCCCACAAGAGACCCAGTACTTC.

This clonotype was observed a few times. V usage is TRBV4-1 and J usage is TRBJ2-7, with D maybe TRBD2 (5 bases). This CDR3 spans 17 amino acids. Trimming stripped 0 bases from V and 0 bases from J, with 15 bases between. Germline CDR1 MGHRA, CDR2 YSYEKL. This CDR3 reads CASSQDVGRRSSYEQYF. DNA for the CDR3: TGCGCCAGCAGCCAAGATGTTGGCAGGAGGAGCTCCTACGAGCAGTACTTC.

This clonotype was detected many times. The rearrangement links TRBV11-2 to TRBJ2-5; 9 bases match TRBD1. This CDR3 comprises 15 residues. Germline assignment: CDR1 SGHAT and CDR2 FQNNGV. The trim removed 3 bases at V and 5 bases at J, leaving 7 bases unmatched. DNA for the CDR3: TGTGCCAGCAGCTTTATGGGACAGGGAAGGGAGACCCAGTACTTC. Its translation: CASSFMGQGRETQYF.

The rearrangement links TRBV7-9 to TRBJ2-5, with TRBD2 identical over 10 bases. Germline V lookup: CDR1 SEHNR, CDR2 FQNEAQ (reference sequence). The CDR3 totals 16 residues. The ends lost 4 bases at V and 0 bases at J; junction bases unmatched: 5. The CDR3: CASSSTAGGYQETQYF. CDR3 DNA: TGTGCCAGCAGCTCTACAGCGGGGGGGTACCAAGAGACCCAGTACTTC.

The genes are TRBV6-1 and TRBJ2-1; tentative D call: TRBD1 (6 bases). The CDR3 loop spans 15 amino acids. V was clipped by 11 bases and J by 7 bases, with 24 bases between them. Germline V lookup: CDR1 MNHNS, CDR2 SASEGT. CDR3 in DNA: TGTGCCGCCGCGTTGGGGGCCCCCCCTTTTAATGAGCAGTTCTTC. It specifies CAAALGAPPFNEQFF.

This clonotype was picked up one time. The genes are TRBV19 and TRBJ2-7; 14 bases fit TRBD2. Germline CDR1 reads LNHDA; CDR2 reads SQIVND (reference sequence). This CDR3 region has 19 residues. V dropped 1 base and J dropped 1; count of bases not matched to a gene: 9. CDR3 amino acids: CASSIVGTSGSKGSYEQYF. In DNA form, the CDR3 reads TGTGCCAGTAGTATAGTGGGGACTAGCGGGAGTAAGGGATCCTACGAGCAGTACTTC.

The chain is built from TRBV20-1 and TRBJ1-4; D not certain. The ends were cut back, 0 bases at V and 5 bases at J, with 10 bases in the middle. This CDR3 is 14 amino acids long. Germline CDR1 is DFQATT and CDR2 is SNEGSKA (reference sequence). The CDR3 reads CSARDSLFNEKLFF. CDR3 DNA: TGCAGTGCTAGAGATTCCCTGTTCAATGAAAAACTGTTTTTT.

This clonotype was counted many times. This rearrangement joins TRBV7-8 to TRBJ2-5; D perhaps matches TRBD2 (6 bases). CDR3 length: 16 residues. Between the trimmed V and J ends, which lost 7 bases and 3 bases, there was a span of 21 bases. Germline V lookup: CDR1 SGHVS, CDR2 FQNEAQ. In DNA, the CDR3 is TGTGCCAGCACCAGAGGAACATGGGAGGTCAAAGAGACCCAGTACTTC. The encoded protein is CASTRGTWEVKETQYF.

This clonotype was picked up many times. The chain joins TRBV11-2 to TRBJ2-1; D gene uncertain. From germline, CDR1 is SGHAT and CDR2 FQNNGV. Deletions cut 2 bases from V and 1 base from J, with 9 bases between. CDR3 length equals 15 residues. CDR3 nucleotide sequence: TGTGCCAGCAGCTTAAAAGAATCTTCCTACAATGAGCAGTTCTTC. This translates into CASSLKESSYNEQFF.

This clonotype was seen a single time. The J gene is TRBJ2-5, the V gene TRBV5-4, with 8 positions matching TRBD2. Germline values: CDR1 SGHNT, CDR2 YYREEE (reference sequence). The length of the CDR3 is 15 residues. J was trimmed by 5 bases and V by 4 bases; bases with no gene match: 10. The CDR3 protein is CASSIGEAGAETQYF. The CDR3 nucleotides are TGTGCCAGCAGCATTGGAGAAGCGGGAGCTGAGACCCAGTACTTC.

The V gene is TRBV10-3, the J gene TRBJ1-2; 7 bases fit TRBD1. This CDR3 is built from 14 residues. Losses at the gene ends were 2 bases for V and 4 bases for J; bases not matched to a gene: 4. Per the germline V gene, CDR1 is ENHRY and CDR2 is SYGVKD. CDR3 sequence (DNA): TGTGCCATCAGTGAGCCGGGACAGAGCTATGGCTACACCTTC. Its protein product is CAISEPGQSYGYTF.

Ten or more counts support this clonotype. The chain joins TRBV11-3 to TRBJ2-5; tentatively, D is TRBD1 (5 bases). CDR3 length: 12 residues. V gave up 5 bases and J gave up 7 bases, with 11 bases separating them. CDR1 and CDR2 from the germline V gene are SGHNT and YENEEA. CDR3 nucleotide sequence: TGTGCCAGCAGCCTCAGGGTAGGGACCCAGTACTTC. Its translation: CASSLRVGTQYF.

V is TRBV5-4 and J is TRBJ2-7, with 14 bases lining up with TRBD2. The CDR3 is made up of 17 amino acids. Germline CDR1 SGHNT, CDR2 YYREEE (reference sequence). V shed 4 bases, J shed 1 base, and the junction held 7 bases outside the gene matches. The CDR3 sequence is CASSAGTSGRGSYEQYF. CDR3 coding DNA: TGTGCCAGCAGCGCCGGGACTAGCGGGAGAGGATCCTACGAGCAGTACTTC.

There are many counts of this clonotype. The chain carries TRBV2 and TRBJ2-7; TRBD2 aligns across 7 bases. Germline CDR1 SNHLY, CDR2 FYNNEI. Trimming cost V 8 bases and J 4 bases; bases outside gene matches: 11. CDR3 size: 14 residues. CDR3 bases: TGTGCCAGCTTGGCTAGCGGAAGTGGGTACGAGCAGTACTTC. This encodes CASLASGSGYEQYF.

Ten or more counts support this clonotype. The V gene is TRBV11-3, the J gene TRBJ1-2; D is ambiguous. From germline, CDR1 is SGHNT and CDR2 YENEEA. The CDR3 consists of 14 residues. Between the trimmed V and J ends, which lost 4 bases and 8 bases, there was a span of 17 bases. The CDR3 is CASSWTTVLGGYTF. The CDR3 nucleotides read TGTGCCAGCAGCTGGACCACGGTTTTGGGGGGCTACACCTTC.